The clone carrying this TCR beta chain has a handful of counts. What it recognizes is unknown. Unexposed donor CD4+ T cells date from 2011-2018, before the COVID-19 pandemic. After around nine days of culture, CD4+ T cells were isolated. On days 3 and 7, cultures got half fresh IL-2 medium. Germline assignment: CDR1 LGHNT and CDR2 FRNRAP. There are 14 residues in the CDR3. V shed 1 base, J shed 6 bases, and the junction held 2 bases outside the gene matches. TCRdb's copy holds only in-frame clones and misses some; the assay was immunoSEQ multiplex PCR. The sample yields 20,000 to 25,000 clones, over 65% seen once. The data derive from a study of CD4 T cells in relation to SARS-CoV-2 and coronaviruses. Study-level background: The negative reference was HIV-1 Nef peptide pool or peptide-free culture.

Specimen: CD4+ T cells from PBMCs, cultured in vitro. The source of this sequence is a human donor in good health. V is TRBV12-5 and J is TRBJ2-2, with 7 bases matching TRBD2. CDR3 in DNA: TGTGCTAGTGGTTTGGGGACTAGTCCCGGGGAGCTGTTTTTT. Protein product: CASGLGTSPGELFF.